Following are 19 T cell receptor beta chains from one sample sequenced in a study of blood T cell repertoires in COVID-19. Using immunoSEQ multiplex PCR, the repertoire was profiled, and TCRdb retains in-frame clones only, with some absent. The profile shows 120,000 or so clones, approximately 85% of them singletons. Sequenced material: peripheral blood. These receptor sequences come from a man aged 25-45 years with COVID-19, enrolled during active disease.

This chain uses TRBV2 with TRBJ1-3; D uncertain. The V end lost 3 bases, the J end lost 0 bases, and 9 bases lay between the germline ends. This CDR3 region has 15 residues. CDR1 is SNHLY and CDR2 is FYNNEI in the germline V gene. CDR3 sequence: CASSEMRDSGNTIYF. CDR3 bases: TGTGCCAGCAGTGAGATGAGGGACTCTGGAAACACCATATATTTT.

The genes are TRBV12-3 or TRBV12-4 and TRBJ1-1; 7 positions agree with TRBD1. V lost 5 bases to trimming and J lost 13 bases; unmatched junction nucleotides: 13. CDR3 length: 13 residues. The DNA of the CDR3 is TGTGCCAGCAGTCCAGGACAGGACCCGTTGGGTTTCTTT. Translating it yields CASSPGQDPLGFF.

This chain links TRBV11-3 with TRBJ2-7; 11 positions agree with TRBD1. The CDR3 totals 15 residues. J gave up 2 bases and V 4 bases, and 4 bases lay outside the gene matches. Germline-derived CDR1 and CDR2 are SGHNT and YENEEA. CDR3 bases: TGTGCCAGCAGCTCAGGGACAGGGGGTGCCTACGAGCAGTACTTC. Protein product: CASSSGTGGAYEQYF.

CDR3 DNA: TGTGCCAGCAGCTTCAGACAGAACACCGGGGAGCTGTTTTTT. This codes for CASSFRQNTGELFF. V and J are TRBV7-3 and TRBJ2-2; D not resolved. Trimming took off 3 bases at V and 1 base at J, with 6 bases between the two ends. CDR1 and CDR2 (germline): SGHTA, FQGTGA. CDR3 size: 14 residues.

The rearrangement joins TRBV6-5 to TRBJ1-5; possibly TRBD1 for D (5 bases). V was shortened by 0 bases and J by 3 bases, with 6 bases between the two germline ends. This CDR3 comprises 14 residues. Germline-derived CDR1 and CDR2 are MNHEY and SVGAGI. CDR3 amino acids: CASSYSQDNQPQHF. Here the CDR3 DNA reads TGTGCCAGCAGTTACTCACAGGACAATCAGCCCCAGCATTTT.

CDR3 bases: TGTGCCAGCAGTTGGGGCAGGGGGTATGAGCAGTACTTC. Residues: CASSWGRGYEQYF. This rearrangement joins TRBV3-1 (or the pseudogene TRBV3-2) to TRBJ2-7, with 7 positions matching TRBD1. V trimming: 6 bases; J trimming: 7 bases; junction bases outside the gene matches: 9. Looked up from germline, CDR1 is LGHDT and CDR2 is YNNKEL (reference sequence). CDR3 length: 13 amino acids.

The chain joins TRBV5-1 to TRBJ2-2; D gene ambiguous. The CDR3 has 14 amino acids. The V gene lost 1 base and the J gene lost 4 bases, with 8 bases spanning the gap. The germline V gene encodes CDR1 SGHRS and CDR2 YFSETQ. The CDR3 nucleotides read TGCGCCAGCAGCTTGATTCCAGGCACCGGGGAGCTGTTTTTT. As protein: CASSLIPGTGELFF.

This clone was recorded only once. The chain links TRBV10-3 to TRBJ1-5, with TRBD1 as a possible D gene (6 bases). CDR3 length: 13 amino acids. V lost 6 bases and J lost 6, with 12 bases in between. Germline loops: CDR1 ENHRY, CDR2 SYGVKD. The CDR3 sequence is CAIRGQLSQPQHF. For the CDR3, the DNA is TGTGCCATCAGAGGACAGTTATCTCAGCCCCAGCATTTT.

The chain links TRBV6-1 to TRBJ1-1, with D perhaps TRBD1 (5 bases). V was trimmed by 2 bases and J by 0 bases, leaving 19 bases between them. The CDR3 is made up of 18 amino acids. The V gene's germline CDR1 is MNHNS and CDR2 SASEGT. The CDR3 DNA reads as TGTGCCAGCAGTGAACACGGCTACAGGCACGTCATGAACACTGAAGCTTTCTTT. It translates to CASSEHGYRHVMNTEAFF.

The chain recombines TRBV7-2 with TRBJ2-7, with TRBD1 identical over 9 bases. V gave up 5 bases and J gave up 2 bases; unmatched junction bases: 7. CDR1 and CDR2 from the germline V gene are SGHTA and FQGNSA. The CDR3 has 15 amino acids. The CDR3 here is CASSLQGQGTYEQYF. The DNA for the CDR3 is TGTGCCAGCAGCCTCCAGGGACAGGGTACCTACGAGCAGTACTTC.

The V gene is TRBV5-6, the J gene TRBJ2-4; 7 bases map to TRBD1. With 2 bases clipped from V and 4 bases from J, the junction kept 0 bases outside the gene matches. The germline V gene has CDR1 SGHDT and CDR2 YYEEEE. The CDR3 contains 13 residues. For the CDR3, the DNA is TGTGCCAGCAGCTTACAGGGGAAAAACATTCAGTACTTC. Residues: CASSLQGKNIQYF.

This clone was detected only once. The chain links TRBV11-2 to TRBJ1-3; no clear D. Germline lookup yields CDR1 SGHAT and CDR2 FQNNGV. CDR3 length: 14 residues. Trimming removed 0 bases from V and 3 bases from J, with 6 bases in between. In DNA form, the CDR3 reads TGTGCCAGCAGCTTAGAAACGGTTGGAAACACCATATATTTT. It encodes CASSLETVGNTIYF. The full variable domain, with the rest looked up from reference TRBV11-2 and TRBJ1-3, is EAGVAQSPRYKIIEKRQSVAFWCNPISGHATLYWYQQILGQGPKLLIQFQNNGVVDDSQLPKDRFSAERLKGVDSTLKIQPAKLEDSAVYLCASSLETVGNTIYFGEGSWLTVV.

The V and J genes are TRBV29-1 and TRBJ2-7; D gene ambiguous. Between the trimmed V and J ends, which lost 5 bases and 0 bases, there was a span of 14 bases. Germline V lookup: CDR1 SQVTM, CDR2 ANQGSEA. The CDR3 has 14 residues. CDR3 protein: CSVRDNLSSYEQYF. The CDR3 DNA is TGCAGCGTTCGAGACAACCTGAGCTCCTACGAGCAGTACTTC.

The chain uses TRBV27 and TRBJ1-1; 7 bases align to TRBD1. J was trimmed by 7 bases and V by 3 bases; bases with no gene match: 5. The CDR3 is 13 amino acids. Per germline, CDR1 MNHEY and CDR2 SMNVEV (reference sequence). The CDR3, as DNA: TGTGCCAGCAGTTTTCCGGGACAGCTTGAAGCTTTCTTT. This sequence encodes CASSFPGQLEAFF.

The V call is TRBV30, the J call TRBJ2-1, with 10 bases fitting TRBD1. Germline V gives CDR1 GTSNPN, CDR2 SVGIG (reference sequence). Trimming cost V 3 bases and J 10 bases; bases outside gene matches: 3. The CDR3 sequence is 12 residues long. The CDR3 DNA sequence: TGTGCCTGGAGGACAGGGGGCGCCGAGCAGTTCTTC. This encodes CAWRTGGAEQFF.

This chain uses TRBV6-5 with TRBJ2-1, with D possibly TRBD1 on 6 matching bases. The CDR3 spans 13 residues. Per the germline V gene, CDR1 is MNHEY and CDR2 is SVGAGI. V was shortened by 5 bases and J by 5 bases, with 10 bases between the two germline ends. Here the CDR3 reads CASSHGQHNEQFF. The CDR3 region has the DNA TGTGCCAGCAGTCATGGACAGCACAATGAGCAGTTCTTC.

This clone was recorded a few times. The rearrangement uses TRBV18 and TRBJ1-6; D is possibly TRBD1 (5 bases). This CDR3 contains 16 residues. The ends were cut back, 2 bases at V and 3 bases at J, with 11 bases in the middle. The germline CDR1 and CDR2 sequences are KGHSH and LQKENI. CDR3 nucleotide sequence: TGTGCCAGCTCACCAGTGGGGCGGTTCTATAATTCACCCCTCCACTTT. Its translation: CASSPVGRFYNSPLHF.

This clone was observed a few times. V gene TRBV7-9 combines with J gene TRBJ2-7; 10 positions agree with TRBD1. V shed 4 bases and J 5 bases; nucleotides not matched to a gene: 5. CDR3 length: 14 amino acids. Germline loops: CDR1 SEHNR, CDR2 FQNEAQ (reference sequence). CDR3 protein: CASSSTGGWDEQYF. As DNA, the CDR3 is TGTGCCAGCAGCTCGACAGGGGGCTGGGACGAGCAGTACTTC.

The J gene is TRBJ2-5, the V gene TRBV2, with D maybe TRBD2 (5 bases). Germline CDR1 reads SNHLY; CDR2 reads FYNNEI. This CDR3 has 14 residues. Trimming shortened V by 4 bases and J by 2 bases, and 11 bases separated the two germline ends. The CDR3 DNA follows: TGTGCCAGCAGTGTCACTAGATCTCAAGAGACCCAGTACTTC. Its translation is CASSVTRSQETQYF. Together with reference TRBV2 and TRBJ2-5, the CDR3 gives the full variable domain: EPEVTQTPSHQVTQMGQEVILRCVPISNHLYFYWYRQILGQKVEFLVSFYNNEISEKSEIFDDQFSVERPDGSNFTLKIRSTKLEDSAMYFCASSVTRSQETQYFGPGTRLLVL.